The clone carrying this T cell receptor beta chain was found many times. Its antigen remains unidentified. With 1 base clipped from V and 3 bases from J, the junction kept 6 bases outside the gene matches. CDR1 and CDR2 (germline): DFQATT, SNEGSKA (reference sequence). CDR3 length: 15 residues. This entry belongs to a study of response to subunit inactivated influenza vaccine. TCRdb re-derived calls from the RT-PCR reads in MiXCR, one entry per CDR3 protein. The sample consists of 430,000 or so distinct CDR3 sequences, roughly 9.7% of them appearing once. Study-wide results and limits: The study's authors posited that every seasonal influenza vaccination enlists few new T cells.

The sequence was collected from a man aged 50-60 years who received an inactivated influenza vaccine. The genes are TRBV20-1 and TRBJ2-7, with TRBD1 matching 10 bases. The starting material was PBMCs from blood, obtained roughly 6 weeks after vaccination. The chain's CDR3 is CSARGTGGRGYEQYF. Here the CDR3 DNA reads TGCAGTGCTAGAGGGACAGGGGGAAGGGGCTACGAGCAGTACTTC.